These 2 T cell receptor beta chains originate from one sample sequenced in a study of human T cells and chemical hapten exposure. Time point meaning: patch test 1, 2 weeks after DPC sensitization. Treatment in this sample: therapeutic diphenylcyclopropenone sensitization with weekly scalp DPC. MiXCR, applied by TCRdb to the RACE reads, yields one record per CDR3 protein. This table holds tens of thousands of distinct CDR3 sequences, 10% to 15% found once. The sequenced sample was whole blood, obtained in connection with sensitization to the hapten diphenylcyclopropenone (DPC). Receptors originate from a woman aged 55-69 years with alopecia areata. Some clones in this sample may be carry-over from other donors' samples.

This clonotype was observed many times. This chain uses TRBV29-1 with TRBJ2-7; 8 nucleotides match TRBD1. Unmatched junction bases numbered 9, after V lost 4 bases and J lost 1 base. Germline CDR1 SQVTM, CDR2 ANQGSEA. CDR3 length: 15 amino acids. In DNA, the CDR3 is TGCAGCGTTGGTCGGTGGAGGACAGGGTCCTACGAGCAGTACTTC. Protein product: CSVGRWRTGSYEQYF.

As regards this clonotype: A much larger clone sits a single nucleotide away, making a read error possible. This chain links TRBV6-1 with TRBJ2-7, with 7 bases fitting TRBD1. The length of the CDR3 is 13 residues. Looked up from germline, CDR1 is MNHNS and CDR2 is SASEGT. The CDR3 loop reads CVSRRDRGYEQYF. The DNA of the CDR3 is TGTGTCAGCAGAAGGGACAGAGGATACGAGCAGTACTTC.